This T cell receptor beta chain stems from a study of radiotherapy plus CTLA-4 blockade in lung cancer (dated by TCRdb to the late 2010s). Background on the whole study: Objective responses occurred in approximately 19% of enrolled patients, and 30% to 40% achieved disease control.

The study tested focal radiation therapy combined with CTLA-4 blockade (ipilimumab) in patients with chemo-refractory metastatic non-small-cell lung cancer. A word on this clone: Its binding antigen is unknown. There are no base qualities to consult, and no much larger clone falls within one base.

Library method: the immunoSEQ multiplex PCR assay. TCRdb holds this immuneACCESS table with in-frame rearrangements only. Some clones are missing; in checked studies, unresolved V genes explain under half, and the rest has no known cause. This sample lists roughly 90,000 clones; about four fifths were detected once. Of the sample, 3.5% to 4.5% falls within the top ten clones. Broad study findings and their caveats: After treatment with radiotherapy and ipilimumab, TCR clones that came from tumors expanded in the peripheral blood. The strongest predictors of response, as reported, were early dynamic changes in blood T cell clones along with a rise in serum interferon-beta after radiation.

The input for sequencing was peripheral blood, taken from a patient treated with radiotherapy plus ipilimumab. The source is a human donor with non-small cell lung cancer who had a partial response to radiotherapy plus ipilimumab. Some clones in this sample may be carry-over from other donors' samples.

CDR3 reads: CASSVGFYEQYF. The bases are TGTGCCAGCAGTGTTGGCTTTTACGAGCAGTACTTC. The receptor chain draws on TRBV2 and TRBJ2-7, with no D gene named confidently. Spanning cysteine to phenylalanine, the CDR3 consists of 12 amino acids. Only CDR3 DNA is held: 36 bases, read in frame from base 1. In the germline V gene, CDR1 corresponds to SNHLY and CDR2 to FYNNEI. The V end loses 4 bases and the J end loses 4 bases, and a stretch of 8 bases separates them.